The rows below give T cell receptor beta chains drawn from one sample of a study of blood T cell repertoires in COVID-19. The protocol was immunoSEQ multiplex PCR, while the TCRdb copy is restricted to in-frame clones and leaves out a portion. This sample has about 120,000 clones, with 80% to 85% found just once. Sequencing input: peripheral blood. These receptors originate from a man aged 65 to 85 with acute or convalescent COVID-19. CDR3s include the opening cysteine and the closing phenylalanine or tryptophan. The D gene is left open where the match is weak. Size tells how often a clone was seen (once, few, many) or the class of an expanded clone, and some rows leave it out.

V: TRBV5-4; J: TRBJ2-6; D: TRBD1; size: NA; DNA: TGTGCCAGCAGCCCTGTGACAGGGAGCTCTGGGGCCAACGTCCTGACTTTC; CDR3: CASSPVTGSSGANVLTF
V: TRBV28; J: TRBJ1-4; D: TRBD1; size: few; DNA: TGTGCCAGCAGTTTTTACGGAACAGGGGGTCCAGAAAAACTGTTTTTT; CDR3: CASSFYGTGGPEKLFF
V: TRBV6-5; J: TRBJ2-1; D: NA; size: once; DNA: TGTGCCAGCAGGTCGCGGGTTTCCTACAATGAGCAGTTCTTC; CDR3: CASRSRVSYNEQFF
V: TRBV5-1; J: TRBJ2-5; D: TRBD2; size: NA; DNA: TGCGCCAGCAGCTTGTCGGGGGGTCAAGAGACCCAGTACTTC; CDR3: CASSLSGGQETQYF
V: TRBV5-1; J: TRBJ2-7; D: TRBD1; size: NA; DNA: TGCGCCAGCAGCTTGGTAGGACAGGGTGAGTCGCAGTACTTC; CDR3: CASSLVGQGESQYF
V: TRBV18; J: TRBJ2-1; D: TRBD2; size: NA; DNA: TGTGCCAGCTCACCAAAGACTAGCGGGGGGATAAACAATGAGCAGTTCTTC; CDR3: CASSPKTSGGINNEQFF
V: TRBV6-1; J: TRBJ1-1; D: TRBD1; size: NA; DNA: TGTGCCAGCAGTGAACAACAGGGGGCCTGGGGCACTGAAGCTTTCTTT; CDR3: CASSEQQGAWGTEAFF
V: TRBV9; J: TRBJ1-2; D: TRBD1; size: NA; DNA: TGTGCCAGCAGCAACCGGGACAGGGGTGGTGGCTACACCTTC; CDR3: CASSNRDRGGGYTF
V: TRBV5-1; J: TRBJ1-3; D: TRBD1; size: NA; DNA: TGCGCCAGCAGCTTGGCCGGCAGGGGGGAATCTGGAAACACCATATATTTT; CDR3: CASSLAGRGESGNTIYF
V: TRBV30; J: TRBJ2-3; D: NA; size: NA; DNA: TGTGCCTGGAGTACGGGATTGGGAACAGATACGCAGTATTTT; CDR3: CAWSTGLGTDTQYF
V: TRBV10-3; J: TRBJ2-3; D: TRBD1; size: NA; DNA: TGTGCCATCAGTGTGGGGACAGGCACGCAGTATTTT; CDR3: CAISVGTGTQYF
V: TRBV2; J: TRBJ2-3; D: TRBD2; size: NA; DNA: TGTGCCAGCAGTGCCGGACTAGCGGGGGGGCAAGTCCGGTATTTT; CDR3: CASSAGLAGGQVRYF
V: TRBV29-1; J: TRBJ1-5; D: NA; size: NA; DNA: TGCAGCGTTGAAGAAGGAGATAGCAATCAGCCCCAGCATTTT; CDR3: CSVEEGDSNQPQHF
V: TRBV5-1; J: TRBJ1-1; D: TRBD1; size: few; DNA: TGCGCCAGCAGCTCCGGGACAGGGGACACTGAAGCTTTCTTT; CDR3: CASSSGTGDTEAFF
V: TRBV7-2; J: TRBJ1-4; D: TRBD1; size: few; DNA: TGTGCCAGCAGCTGGGGACAGGGAAGGAGTGAAAAACTGTTTTTT; CDR3: CASSWGQGRSEKLFF
V: TRBV3-1/TRBV3-2; J: TRBJ1-6; D: TRBD1; size: NA; DNA: TGTGCCAGCAGCCCCCAGACAGGGATTGGCATAAGTAATAATTCACCCCTCCACTTT; CDR3: CASSPQTGIGISNNSPLHF
V: TRBV19; J: TRBJ1-1; D: NA; size: NA; DNA: TGTGCCAGTGGCTTACAGGTGAACACTGAAGCTTTCTTT; CDR3: CASGLQVNTEAFF
V: TRBV5-1; J: TRBJ2-7; D: TRBD1; size: once; DNA: TGCGCCAGCAGCTTGACAGGGGGTGCCTACGAGCAGTACTTC; CDR3: CASSLTGGAYEQYF
V: TRBV5-1; J: TRBJ1-1; D: NA; size: NA; DNA: TGCGCCAGCAGCTTGGGGGCAGAGGGCACTGAAGCTTTCTTT; CDR3: CASSLGAEGTEAFF
V: TRBV20-1; J: TRBJ1-2; D: NA; size: NA; DNA: TGCAGTGCTAGAATCATCTATGGCTACACCTTC; CDR3: CSARIIYGYTF
V: TRBV11-2; J: TRBJ2-1; D: NA; size: NA; DNA: TGTGCCAGCAGCCCCTATACCGATCAGCAGTTCTTC; CDR3: CASSPYTDQQFF
V: TRBV30; J: TRBJ1-1; D: NA; size: NA; DNA: TGTGCCTGGAGTGACCTGGGAGGGAAAAACACTGAAGCTTTCTTT; CDR3: CAWSDLGGKNTEAFF
V: TRBV6-5; J: TRBJ1-2; D: TRBD1; size: NA; DNA: TGTGCCAGCAGTCAGACAGGGAACGGCTACACCTTC; CDR3: CASSQTGNGYTF
V: TRBV10-1; J: TRBJ2-7; D: NA; size: NA; DNA: TGCGCCAGCAGTGAGTCTGGAGGCTACGAGCAGTACTTC; CDR3: CASSESGGYEQYF
V: TRBV19; J: TRBJ1-3; D: NA; size: NA; DNA: TGTGCCAGTGGGGGACATCAGAACACCATATATTTT; CDR3: CASGGHQNTIYF
V: TRBV7-9; J: TRBJ2-2; D: NA; size: NA; DNA: TGTGCCAGCAGCCCCCGAGGGGGGGACGGGGAGCTGTTTTTT; CDR3: CASSPRGGDGELFF